A single sample is the source of the 28 T cell receptor beta chains below, sequenced in a study of cytomegalovirus exposure and HLA in healthy donors. PCR employed 60 Vbeta and 13 Jbeta primers. Generated by immunoSEQ multiplex PCR, the TCRdb table keeps only in-frame clones and is missing some. The sample shows roughly 180,000 clones, 75% to 80% of them seen only once. Sample: PBMCs. The receptors were gathered from a female donor in good health and CMV-seronegative.

The chain uses TRBV6-6 and TRBJ2-3; possible D gene TRBD2, 6 bases. Per the germline V gene, CDR1 is MNHNY and CDR2 is SVGAGI (reference sequence). Between the trimmed V and J ends, which lost 6 bases and 0 bases, there was a span of 16 bases. This CDR3 spans 16 amino acids. The CDR3 DNA reads TGTGCCAGCAGCCCCTCTAGGCTAGCGAGCACAGATACGCAGTATTTT. Translated, it gives CASSPSRLASTDTQYF.

The rearrangement links TRBV5-1 to TRBJ2-5; 9 positions match TRBD1. The J call may be in error: the DNA end matches TRBJ2-7 better. The CDR3 spans 15 residues. Germline lookup yields CDR1 SGHRS and CDR2 YFSETQ. The DNA for the CDR3 is TGCGCCAGCAGCTTGCTACAGGGGGCGTTTTACGAGCAGTACTTC. As protein: CASSLLQGAFYEQYF.

The genes are TRBV5-1 and TRBJ2-3; TRBD1 aligns across 7 bases. The J segment lost 3 bases and the V segment lost 4 bases, leaving 8 bases of the junction unmatched. Per germline, CDR1 SGHRS and CDR2 YFSETQ. The CDR3 extends over 15 amino acids. The CDR3 DNA sequence: TGCGCCAGCAGCGTGGACAGGCCGGGTACAGATACGCAGTATTTT. Translating it yields CASSVDRPGTDTQYF. The full variable domain, in which reference TRBV5-1 and TRBJ2-3 provide the parts outside the CDR3, is KAGVTQTPRYLIKTRGQQVTLSCSPISGHRSVSWYQQTPGQGLQFLFEYFSETQRNKGNFPGRFSGRQFSNSRSEMNVSTLELGDSALYLCASSVDRPGTDTQYFGPGTRLTVL.

This clone occurred a few times. DNA for the CDR3: TGTGCCAGCAGCCGGCGACAGGGGGATGGAAACACCATATATTTT. Translation gives CASSRRQGDGNTIYF. The rearrangement links TRBV5-4 to TRBJ1-3; 9 nucleotides align to TRBD1. CDR1 and CDR2 (germline): SGHNT, YYREEE (reference sequence). V shed 4 bases and J 3 bases; nucleotides not matched to a gene: 5. The CDR3 covers 15 residues.

The chain carries TRBV2 and TRBJ2-3; no clear D gene. This CDR3 is built from 14 residues. The ends were cut back, 4 bases at V and 2 bases at J, with 10 bases in the middle. Germline V CDR1 and CDR2: SNHLY, FYNNEI. In DNA form, the CDR3 reads TGTGCCAGCAGTGGGCGGCTTTCCACAGATACGCAGTATTTT. Protein: CASSGRLSTDTQYF.

The chain carries TRBV14 and TRBJ2-7; 14 nucleotides line up with TRBD2. The ends lost 4 bases at V and 4 bases at J; junction bases unmatched: 6. The CDR3 has 16 amino acids. Per the germline V gene, CDR1 is SGHDN and CDR2 is FVKESK. CDR3 region: CASSPEGLAGAYEQYF. As DNA, the CDR3 is TGTGCCAGCAGCCCGGAGGGACTAGCGGGAGCGTACGAGCAGTACTTC. Combining the CDR3 with reference TRBV14 and TRBJ2-7 gives the whole variable domain EAGVTQFPSHSVIEKGQTVTLRCDPISGHDNLYWYRRVMGKEIKFLLHFVKESKQDESGMPNNRFLAERTGGTYSTLKVQPAELEDSGVYFCASSPEGLAGAYEQYFGPGTRLTVT.

This chain connects TRBV6-1 to TRBJ2-7; 10 nucleotides line up with TRBD2. This CDR3 spans 15 amino acids. V lost 4 bases and J lost 3; bases outside the gene matches: 6. In germline, CDR1 is MNHNS, CDR2 SASEGT. CDR3 in DNA: TGTGCCAGCAGTGGGTGGGCTAGCGGGGGCTACGAGCAGTACTTC. Residues: CASSGWASGGYEQYF.

The chain uses TRBV4-2 and TRBJ2-5, with TRBD1 identical over 9 bases. The CDR3 contains 16 residues. Germline CDR1 LGHNA, CDR2 YNFKEQ. The J segment lost 1 base and the V segment lost 0 bases, leaving 3 bases of the junction unmatched. The CDR3 DNA follows: TGTGCCAGCAGCCAAGAGTACAGGGGGCTCCAAGAGACCCAGTACTTC. Its protein is CASSQEYRGLQETQYF.

This clone was seen only once. The rearrangement links TRBV18 to TRBJ2-5; the D is unclear. This CDR3 has 11 amino acids. CDR1 KGHSH and CDR2 LQKENI come from the germline V gene. V was shortened by 5 bases and J by 2 bases, with 3 bases between the two germline ends. The DNA of the CDR3 is TGTGCCAGCTCAGCGCAAGAGACCCAGTACTTC. Amino acid sequence: CASSAQETQYF.

The genes are TRBV19 and TRBJ2-3, with TRBD2 matching over 7 bases. Germline loops: CDR1 LNHDA, CDR2 SQIVND (reference sequence). The junction had 5 bases not matched to a gene; V was cut back by 5 bases and J by 0 bases. This CDR3 has 15 amino acids. CDR3 in DNA: TGTGCCAGTAGTCCGCGGACTAGAAGCACAGATACGCAGTATTTT. This encodes CASSPRTRSTDTQYF.

V is TRBV7-9 and J is TRBJ2-2; perhaps TRBD1 as D (5 bases). Germline V gene sequence: CDR1 SEHNR, CDR2 FQNEAQ (reference sequence). The V end was cut by 1 base, the J end by 1 base, with 10 bases between. The CDR3 spans 16 residues. As DNA, the CDR3 is TGTGCCAGCAGCTTAGGCCTTGGACAGAACACCGGGGAGCTGTTTTTT. Residues: CASSLGLGQNTGELFF.

V gene TRBV10-3 combines with J gene TRBJ1-1; 7 nucleotides line up with TRBD1. The CDR3 is 14 amino acids. Trimming at V came to 0 bases and at J to 3 bases, leaving 1 base not matched to a gene. Germline V lookup: CDR1 ENHRY, CDR2 SYGVKD. CDR3 residues: CAISESGTDTEAFF. Written as DNA, the CDR3 is TGTGCCATCAGTGAGTCGGGGACAGACACTGAAGCTTTCTTT.

The chain joins TRBV7-9 to TRBJ2-4, with unresolved D. Germline V gene sequence: CDR1 SEHNR, CDR2 FQNEAQ (reference sequence). CDR3 length: 13 amino acids. V shed 2 bases and J shed 15 bases, with 17 bases lying between them. This CDR3 is CASSLRWSPVLYF. DNA of the CDR3: TGTGCCAGCAGCTTACGTTGGTCTCCAGTTCTGTACTTC.

V gene TRBV19 combines with J gene TRBJ2-7; D uncertain. Germline V lookup: CDR1 LNHDA, CDR2 SQIVND (reference sequence). CDR3 length equals 19 residues. Trimming cost V 0 bases and J 3 bases, with 24 bases left between them. This CDR3 is CASSIDPVPPPYPNYEQYF. The CDR3 DNA follows: TGTGCCAGTAGTATAGATCCGGTTCCCCCACCATACCCTAACTACGAGCAGTACTTC.

This clone was picked up one time. The chain uses TRBV27 and TRBJ2-1; 9 bases match TRBD2. V shed 5 bases, J shed 8 bases, and the junction held 13 bases outside the gene matches. This CDR3 contains 16 residues. Germline V CDR1 and CDR2: MNHEY, SMNVEV (reference sequence). CDR3 protein: CASSTGRLAGRDEQFF. In nucleotides, the CDR3 is TGTGCCAGCAGTACCGGCCGGCTAGCGGGAAGGGATGAGCAGTTCTTC.

This chain links TRBV28 with TRBJ1-1; weak D call: TRBD1 (5 bases). Trimming took off 2 bases at V and 2 bases at J, with 9 bases between the two ends. The CDR3 totals 14 residues. CDR1 and CDR2 from the germline V gene are MDHEN and SYDVKM. CDR3 coding DNA: TGTGCCAGCAGTTTAGCAGGGATTAACACTGAAGCTTTCTTT. This encodes CASSLAGINTEAFF.

About this clone: Because the CDR3 is missing its conserved closing phenylalanine or tryptophan, this is likely a read error. The chain combines TRBV6-6 with TRBJ2-7, with D uncertain. Germline V gives CDR1 MNHNY, CDR2 SVGAGI (reference sequence). The V end was cut by 6 bases, the J end by 7 bases, with 10 bases between. The CDR3 consists of 11 residues. Here the CDR3 reads CASSPPGEQYS. The CDR3 DNA follows: TGTGCCAGCAGCCCCCCGGGTGAGCAGTACTCC.

This rearrangement joins TRBV5-6 to TRBJ2-1; 9 bases match TRBD1. The CDR3 is made up of 15 amino acids. From germline, CDR1 is SGHDT and CDR2 YYEEEE. The ends lost 3 bases at V and 8 bases at J; junction bases unmatched: 9. For the CDR3, the DNA is TGTGCCAGCAGCTGGGACGGGACAGGGTCTCATGAGCAGTTCTTC. Translation: CASSWDGTGSHEQFF.

V and J are TRBV6-5 and TRBJ1-6; TRBD1 is a possible D gene (5 bases). This CDR3 comprises 16 residues. The germline gives CDR1 MNHEY, CDR2 SVGAGI. V was clipped by 0 bases and J by 4 bases, with 10 bases between them. CDR3 nucleotides: TGTGCCAGCAGTTACTCAGGCAGGGCGTATAATTCACCCCTCCACTTT. Residues: CASSYSGRAYNSPLHF.

J is TRBJ1-4 and V is TRBV5-6; 7 nucleotides agree with TRBD1. The CDR3 runs 13 residues. Germline assignment: CDR1 SGHDT and CDR2 YYEEEE. Germline trimming cut 4 bases from V and 8 bases from J; bases unmatched to any gene: 5. CDR3 DNA: TGTGCCAGCAGCGAGGGGGCAGGGGAAAAACTGTTTTTT. Residues: CASSEGAGEKLFF.

The chain carries TRBV6-4 and TRBJ2-7; D remains unclear. V was shortened by 6 bases and J by 6 bases, with 15 bases between the two germline ends. The CDR3 totals 13 residues. Germline loops: CDR1 MRHNA, CDR2 SNTAGT. The CDR3 reads CASSKIVNPEQYF. The CDR3 DNA follows: TGTGCCAGCAGCAAAATAGTGAATCCCGAGCAGTACTTC.

The rearrangement links TRBV2 to TRBJ2-3; D is uncertain. In germline, CDR1 is SNHLY, CDR2 FYNNEI. The CDR3 is made up of 15 amino acids. With 8 bases removed from V and 0 bases from J, the gap between germline ends came to 15 bases. CDR3 residues: CASLDLLTSTDTQYF. The CDR3, as DNA: TGTGCCAGCCTTGACTTGCTTACTAGCACAGATACGCAGTATTTT.

The chain uses TRBV7-2 and TRBJ2-7; perhaps TRBD2 as D (6 bases). CDR3 length: 14 amino acids. The ends were cut back, 5 bases at V and 4 bases at J, with 15 bases in the middle. Germline lookup yields CDR1 SGHTA and CDR2 FQGNSA. CDR3 DNA: TGTGCCAGCAGCCTTCGACTAGAATCTTACGAGCAGTACTTC. Amino acid sequence: CASSLRLESYEQYF.

This clone came up once. The chain has TRBV25-1 and TRBJ2-1; D not resolved. Germline lookup yields CDR1 MGHDK and CDR2 SYGVNS. Trimming left V 6 bases short and J 10 bases short, with 7 bases between. This CDR3 comprises 10 residues. The CDR3 DNA reads as TGTGCCAGCAGAAGCGTCGAGCAGTTCTTC. It translates to CASRSVEQFF.

This clone was detected only a few times. V is TRBV5-4 and J is TRBJ2-1; 12 bases map to TRBD2. This CDR3 is 15 amino acids long. V shed 4 bases and J 6 bases; nucleotides not matched to a gene: 5. Germline V CDR1 and CDR2: SGHNT, YYREEE (reference sequence). This CDR3 is CASSQPGLAGNEQFF. The CDR3 nucleotides are TGTGCCAGCAGCCAACCGGGACTAGCGGGCAATGAGCAGTTCTTC.

The rearrangement joins TRBV5-1 to TRBJ2-5; 7 nucleotides align to TRBD1. Per germline, CDR1 SGHRS and CDR2 YFSETQ. The CDR3 covers 14 residues. V shed 6 bases and J 0 bases; nucleotides not matched to a gene: 5. CDR3 amino acids: CASNPGQHQETQYF. In DNA, the CDR3 is TGCGCCAGCAACCCGGGACAGCACCAAGAGACCCAGTACTTC.

The chain joins TRBV7-2 to TRBJ2-1, with D maybe TRBD1 (6 bases). This CDR3 has 13 amino acids. Per the germline V gene, CDR1 is SGHTA and CDR2 is FQGNSA. V lost 2 bases to trimming and J lost 7 bases, with 9 bases between them. The CDR3 spells CASSLNRVNEQFF. CDR3 DNA: TGTGCCAGCAGCTTAAACAGGGTAAATGAGCAGTTCTTC.

V is TRBV7-8 and J is TRBJ2-7, with 8 positions matching TRBD1. The V gene's germline CDR1 is SGHVS and CDR2 FQNEAQ. This CDR3 has 17 amino acids. Trimming at V came to 0 bases and at J to 7 bases, leaving 14 bases not matched to a gene. CDR3 sequence: CASSLAMRAGGEVEQYF. DNA for the CDR3: TGTGCCAGCAGCTTAGCGATGCGGGCAGGGGGCGAGGTAGAGCAGTACTTC.